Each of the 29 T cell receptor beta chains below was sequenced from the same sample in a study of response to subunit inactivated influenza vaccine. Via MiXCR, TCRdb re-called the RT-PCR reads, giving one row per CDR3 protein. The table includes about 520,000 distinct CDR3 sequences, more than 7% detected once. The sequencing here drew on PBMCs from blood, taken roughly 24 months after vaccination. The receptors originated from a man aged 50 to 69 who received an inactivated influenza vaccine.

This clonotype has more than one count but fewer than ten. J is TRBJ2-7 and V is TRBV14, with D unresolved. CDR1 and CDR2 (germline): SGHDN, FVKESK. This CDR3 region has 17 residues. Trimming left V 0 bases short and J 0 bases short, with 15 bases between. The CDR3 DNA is TGTGCCAGCAGCCAAGATTCATGGAACCGAGTCTCCTACGAGCAGTACTTC. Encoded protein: CASSQDSWNRVSYEQYF.

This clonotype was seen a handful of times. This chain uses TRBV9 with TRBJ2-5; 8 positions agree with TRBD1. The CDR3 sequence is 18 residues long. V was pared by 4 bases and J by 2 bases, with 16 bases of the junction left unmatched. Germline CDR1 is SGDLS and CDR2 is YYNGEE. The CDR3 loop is CASSSSKGGTGLQETQYF. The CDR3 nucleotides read TGTGCCAGCAGCTCCTCGAAAGGGGGGACAGGACTTCAAGAGACCCAGTACTTC. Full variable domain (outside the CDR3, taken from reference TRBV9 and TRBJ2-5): DSGVTQTPKHLITATGQRVTLRCSPRSGDLSVYWYQQSLDQGLQFLIQYYNGEERAKGNILERFSAQQFPDLHSELNLSSLELGDSALYFCASSSSKGGTGLQETQYFGPGTRLLVL.

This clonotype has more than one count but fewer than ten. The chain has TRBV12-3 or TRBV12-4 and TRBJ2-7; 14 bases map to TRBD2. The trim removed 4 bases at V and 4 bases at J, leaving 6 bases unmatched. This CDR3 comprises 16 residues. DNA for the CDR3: TGTGCCAGCAGTTCTAGGGGACTAGCGGGAGTTTACGAGCAGTACTTC. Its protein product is CASSSRGLAGVYEQYF.

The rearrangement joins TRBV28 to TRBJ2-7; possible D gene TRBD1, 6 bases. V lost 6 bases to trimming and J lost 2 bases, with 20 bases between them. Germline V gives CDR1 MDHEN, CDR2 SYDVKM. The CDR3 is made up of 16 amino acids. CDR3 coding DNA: TGTGCCAGCAGGGATCTCAGGACAGAAGGCACCTACGAGCAGTACTTC. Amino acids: CASRDLRTEGTYEQYF.

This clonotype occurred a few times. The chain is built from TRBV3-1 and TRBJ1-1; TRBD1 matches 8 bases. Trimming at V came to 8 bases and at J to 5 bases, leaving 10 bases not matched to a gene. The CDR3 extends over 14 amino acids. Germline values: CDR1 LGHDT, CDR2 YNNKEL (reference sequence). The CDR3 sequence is CASHATGDRTEAFF. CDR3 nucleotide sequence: TGTGCCAGCCACGCGACAGGGGATCGGACTGAAGCTTTCTTT.

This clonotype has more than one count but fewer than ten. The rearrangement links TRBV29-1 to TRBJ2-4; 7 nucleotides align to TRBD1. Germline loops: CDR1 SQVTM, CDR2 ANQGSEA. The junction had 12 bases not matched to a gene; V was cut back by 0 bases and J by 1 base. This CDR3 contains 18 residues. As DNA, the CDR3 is TGCAGCGTTGAAGATGAACCAGGGACAGAGATGGCCAAAAACATTCAGTACTTC. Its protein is CSVEDEPGTEMAKNIQYF. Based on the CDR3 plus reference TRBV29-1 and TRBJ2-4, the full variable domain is SAVISQKPSRDICQRGTSLTIQCQVDSQVTMMFWYRQQPGQSLTLIATANQGSEATYESGFVIDKFPISRPNLTFSTLTVSNMSPEDSSIYLCSVEDEPGTEMAKNIQYFGAGTRLSVL.

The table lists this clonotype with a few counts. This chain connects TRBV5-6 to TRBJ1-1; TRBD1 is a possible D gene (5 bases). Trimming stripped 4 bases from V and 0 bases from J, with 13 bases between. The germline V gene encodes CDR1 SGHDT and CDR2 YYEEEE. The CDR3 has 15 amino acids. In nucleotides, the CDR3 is TGTGCCAGCAGCCCAATGACAGTTTTGAACACTGAAGCTTTCTTT. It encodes CASSPMTVLNTEAFF.

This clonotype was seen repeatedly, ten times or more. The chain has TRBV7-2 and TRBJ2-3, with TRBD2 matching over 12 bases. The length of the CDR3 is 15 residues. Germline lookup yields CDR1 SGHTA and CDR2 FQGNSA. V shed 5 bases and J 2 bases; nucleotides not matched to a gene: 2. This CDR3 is CASSRLAGDTDTQYF. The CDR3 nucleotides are TGTGCCAGCAGCCGACTAGCGGGAGACACAGATACGCAGTATTTT.

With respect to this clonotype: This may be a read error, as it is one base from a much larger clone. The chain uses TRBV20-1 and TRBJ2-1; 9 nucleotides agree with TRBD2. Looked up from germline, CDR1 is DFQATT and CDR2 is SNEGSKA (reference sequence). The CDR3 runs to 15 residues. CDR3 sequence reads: CSASMPLAGHNEQIF. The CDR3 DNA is TGCAGTGCTAGTATGCCCCTAGCGGGGCACAATGAGCAGATCTTC.

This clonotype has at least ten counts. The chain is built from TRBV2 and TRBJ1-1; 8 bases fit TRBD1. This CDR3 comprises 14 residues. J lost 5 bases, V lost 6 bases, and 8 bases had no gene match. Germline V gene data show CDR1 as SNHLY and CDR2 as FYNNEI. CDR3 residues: CASRATGGKTEAFF. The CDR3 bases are TGTGCCAGCAGGGCAACAGGGGGTAAAACTGAAGCTTTCTTT.

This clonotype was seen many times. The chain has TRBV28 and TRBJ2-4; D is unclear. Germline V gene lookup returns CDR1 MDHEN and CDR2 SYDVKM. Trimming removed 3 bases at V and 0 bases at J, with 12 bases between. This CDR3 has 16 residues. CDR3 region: CASSFFGTKAKNIQYF. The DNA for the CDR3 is TGTGCCAGCAGTTTTTTCGGCACGAAAGCCAAAAACATTCAGTACTTC.

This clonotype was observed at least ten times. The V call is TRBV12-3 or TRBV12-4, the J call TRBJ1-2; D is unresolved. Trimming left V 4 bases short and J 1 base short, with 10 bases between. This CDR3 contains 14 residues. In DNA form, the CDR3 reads TGTGCCAGCAGTTCCGGACGGAGTAACTATGGCTACACCTTC. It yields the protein CASSSGRSNYGYTF.

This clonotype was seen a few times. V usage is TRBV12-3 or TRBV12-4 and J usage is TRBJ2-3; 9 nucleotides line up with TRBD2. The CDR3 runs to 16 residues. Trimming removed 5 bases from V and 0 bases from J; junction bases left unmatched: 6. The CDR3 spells CASSRRLAASTDTQYF. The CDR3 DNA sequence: TGTGCCAGCAGTCGAAGACTAGCGGCTAGCACAGATACGCAGTATTTT.

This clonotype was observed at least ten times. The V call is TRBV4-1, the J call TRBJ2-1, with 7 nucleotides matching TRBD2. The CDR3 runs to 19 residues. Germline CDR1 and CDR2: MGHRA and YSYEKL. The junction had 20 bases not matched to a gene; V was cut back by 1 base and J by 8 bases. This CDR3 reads CASSQGLQLTGGLRDEQFF. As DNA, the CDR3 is TGCGCCAGCAGCCAAGGCCTCCAGTTGACGGGGGGACTTCGGGATGAGCAGTTCTTC.

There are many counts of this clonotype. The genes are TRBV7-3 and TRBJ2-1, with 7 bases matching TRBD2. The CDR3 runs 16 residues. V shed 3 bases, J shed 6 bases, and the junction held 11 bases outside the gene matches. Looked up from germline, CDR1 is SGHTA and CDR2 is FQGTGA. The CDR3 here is CASSFISRGLSNEQFF. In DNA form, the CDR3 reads TGTGCCAGCAGCTTCATTAGCCGGGGACTAAGCAATGAGCAGTTCTTC.

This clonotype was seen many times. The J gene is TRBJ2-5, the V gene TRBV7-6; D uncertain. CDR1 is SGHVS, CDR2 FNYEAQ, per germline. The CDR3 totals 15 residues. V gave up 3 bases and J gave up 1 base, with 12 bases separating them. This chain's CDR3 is CASSLMQTLQETQYF. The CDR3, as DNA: TGTGCCAGCAGCTTGATGCAAACGCTCCAAGAGACCCAGTACTTC.

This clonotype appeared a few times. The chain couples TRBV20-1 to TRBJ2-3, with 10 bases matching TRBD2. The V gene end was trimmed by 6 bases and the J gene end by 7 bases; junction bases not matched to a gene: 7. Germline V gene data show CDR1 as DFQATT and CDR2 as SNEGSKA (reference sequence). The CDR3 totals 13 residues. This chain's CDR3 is CSARLAGVNTQYF. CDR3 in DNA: TGCAGTGCCAGACTAGCGGGCGTAAATACGCAGTATTTT.

In DNA, the CDR3 is TGTGCCATCAGTGTATATGCCAGAGAGGATACGCAGTATTTT. Protein sequence: CAISVYAREDTQYF. The chain employs TRBV10-3 and TRBJ2-3; no firm D call. There are 14 residues in the CDR3. V gave up 4 bases and J gave up 6 bases, with 14 bases separating them. The germline V gene has CDR1 ENHRY and CDR2 SYGVKD.

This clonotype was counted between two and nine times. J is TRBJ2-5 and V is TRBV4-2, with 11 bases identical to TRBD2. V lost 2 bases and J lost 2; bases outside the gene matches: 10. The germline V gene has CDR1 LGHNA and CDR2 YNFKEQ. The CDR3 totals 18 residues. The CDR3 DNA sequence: TGTGCCAGCAGCCAAATAGCGGGGGGGGCAGGTAATCAAGAGACCCAGTACTTC. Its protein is CASSQIAGGAGNQETQYF.

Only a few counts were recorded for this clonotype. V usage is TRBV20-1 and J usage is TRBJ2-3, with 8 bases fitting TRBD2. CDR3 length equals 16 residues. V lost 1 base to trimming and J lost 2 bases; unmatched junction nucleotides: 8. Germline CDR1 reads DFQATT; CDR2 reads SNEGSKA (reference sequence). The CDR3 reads CSARGSGAGATDTQYF. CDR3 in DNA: TGCAGTGCTAGAGGTAGTGGAGCGGGGGCCACAGATACGCAGTATTTT.

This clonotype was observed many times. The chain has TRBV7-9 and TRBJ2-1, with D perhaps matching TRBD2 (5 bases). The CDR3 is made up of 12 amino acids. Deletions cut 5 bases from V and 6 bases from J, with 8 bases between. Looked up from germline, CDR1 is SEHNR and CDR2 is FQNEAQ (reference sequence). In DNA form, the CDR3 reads TGTGCCAGCAGCCGTGGAGGCAATGAGCAGTTCTTC. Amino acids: CASSRGGNEQFF.

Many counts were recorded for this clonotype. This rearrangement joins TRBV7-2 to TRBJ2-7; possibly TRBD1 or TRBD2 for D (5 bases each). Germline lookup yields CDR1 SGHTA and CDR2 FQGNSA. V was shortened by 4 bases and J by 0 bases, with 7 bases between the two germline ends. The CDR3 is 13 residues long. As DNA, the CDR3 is TGTGCCAGCAGCTGGGGGTCCTCCTACGAGCAGTACTTC. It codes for CASSWGSSYEQYF.

The CDR3 region has the DNA TGTGCCAGCAGTTTATTTCCAGGGACAAACACAGATACGCAGTATTTT. It specifies CASSLFPGTNTDTQYF. The chain has TRBV27 and TRBJ2-3; D perhaps matches TRBD1 (6 bases). This CDR3 region has 16 residues. Germline assignment: CDR1 MNHEY and CDR2 SMNVEV (reference sequence). V was pared by 1 base and J by 2 bases, with 13 bases between.

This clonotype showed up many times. CDR3 DNA: TGTGCCACTAGAGGACTAGCGGGGACCACAGATACGCAGTATTTT. Translated: CATRGLAGTTDTQYF. The chain recombines TRBV6-1 with TRBJ2-3; 12 positions match TRBD2. This CDR3 spans 15 amino acids. The V gene's germline CDR1 is MNHNS and CDR2 SASEGT. Unmatched junction bases numbered 7, after V lost 10 bases and J lost 2 bases.

The CDR3 DNA sequence: TGTGCCAGCAGCTTAGAGTACCCTAGCGGGTCCCAAGAGACCCAGTACTTC. Its translation: CASSLEYPSGSQETQYF. This rearrangement joins TRBV11-2 to TRBJ2-5, with TRBD2 identical over 8 bases. This CDR3 spans 17 amino acids. CDR1 is SGHAT, CDR2 FQNNGV, per germline. V lost 0 bases to trimming and J lost 1 base; unmatched junction nucleotides: 7.

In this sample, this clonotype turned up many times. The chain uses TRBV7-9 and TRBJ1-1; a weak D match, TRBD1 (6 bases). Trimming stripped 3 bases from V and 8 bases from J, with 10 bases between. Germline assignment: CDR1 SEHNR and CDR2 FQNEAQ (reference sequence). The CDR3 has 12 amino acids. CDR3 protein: CASSFGQGEAFF. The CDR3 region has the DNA TGTGCCAGCAGCTTTGGGCAGGGGGAAGCTTTCTTT. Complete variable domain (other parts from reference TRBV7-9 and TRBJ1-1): DTGVSQNPRHKITKRGQNVTFRCDPISEHNRLYWYRQTLGQGPEFLTYFQNEAQLEKSRLLSDRFSAERPKGSFSTLEIQRTEQGDSAMYLCASSFGQGEAFFGQGTRLTVV.

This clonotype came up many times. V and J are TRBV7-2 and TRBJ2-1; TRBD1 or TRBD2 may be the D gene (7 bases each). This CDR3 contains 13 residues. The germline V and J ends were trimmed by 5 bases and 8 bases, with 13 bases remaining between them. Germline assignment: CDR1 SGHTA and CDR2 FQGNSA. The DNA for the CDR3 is TGTGCCAGCAGCCTGCAGGGGGGGGATGAGCAGTTCTTC. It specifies CASSLQGGDEQFF.

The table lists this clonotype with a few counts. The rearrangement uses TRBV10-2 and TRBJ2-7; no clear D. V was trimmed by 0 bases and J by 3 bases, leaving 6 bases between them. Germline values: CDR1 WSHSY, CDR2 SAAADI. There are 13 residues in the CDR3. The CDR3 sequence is CASSESLGYEQYF. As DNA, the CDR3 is TGCGCCAGCAGTGAGTCCCTTGGCTACGAGCAGTACTTC.

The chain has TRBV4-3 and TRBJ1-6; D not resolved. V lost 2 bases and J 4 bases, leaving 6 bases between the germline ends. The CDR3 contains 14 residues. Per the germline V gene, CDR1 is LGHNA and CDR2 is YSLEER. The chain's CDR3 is CASSQWVYNSPLHF. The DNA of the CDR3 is TGCGCCAGCAGCCAATGGGTGTATAATTCACCCCTCCACTTT.